Below are 6 T cell receptor beta chains sequenced from a single sample in a study of blood T cells in healthy people across ages. The use of a sample-barcoded 5' primer and a J-beta primer mix characterized a second PCR of roughly 7 to 12 cycles. TCRdb redid the calling of the 5' RACE reads with MiXCR, one entry per CDR3 protein. The table has 920,000 or so distinct CDR3 sequences, more than 35% seen once. Sequenced: blood. The origin of the receptors is a woman aged 60-70 years in good health.

This clonotype turned up a few times. The chain carries TRBV25-1 and TRBJ2-5; D is uncertain. This CDR3 comprises 15 residues. Trimming took 2 bases from V and 7 from J, leaving 17 bases between them. Germline V gene sequence: CDR1 MGHDK, CDR2 SYGVNS. Here the CDR3 DNA reads TGTGCCAGCAGTGAAAATGTCGGCCGGGTTGGGACCCAGTACTTC. It codes for CASSENVGRVGTQYF. The variable domain in full, with the rest retrieved from reference TRBV25-1 and TRBJ2-5, is EADIYQTPRYLVIGTGKKITLECSQTMGHDKMYWYQQDPGMELHLIHYSYGVNSTEKGDLSSESTVSRIRTEHFPLTLESARPSHTSQYLCASSENVGRVGTQYFGPGTRLLVL.

V usage is TRBV10-2 and J usage is TRBJ1-2, with a possible D match to TRBD1 (5 bases). V was trimmed by 4 bases and J by 7 bases, leaving 13 bases between them. The germline CDR1 and CDR2 sequences are WSHSY and SAAADI. The CDR3 sequence is 13 residues long. The CDR3 protein is CASSVQPQGGYTF. The CDR3 bases are TGCGCCAGCAGTGTACAGCCGCAGGGTGGCTACACCTTC.

The chain joins TRBV20-1 to TRBJ2-1; 8 bases map to TRBD1. The CDR3 runs to 14 residues. J lost 8 bases, V lost 5 bases, and 11 bases had no gene match. From germline, CDR1 is DFQATT and CDR2 SNEGSKA (reference sequence). The CDR3 sequence: CSALGRGPRDEQFF. The CDR3, as DNA: TGCAGTGCTTTGGGCAGGGGGCCCCGCGATGAGCAGTTCTTC.

The gene calls are TRBV7-8 and TRBJ2-3; 10 nucleotides match TRBD2. The germline V gene encodes CDR1 SGHVS and CDR2 FQNEAQ. This CDR3 has 16 amino acids. V dropped 3 bases and J dropped 1; count of bases not matched to a gene: 4. The DNA of the CDR3 is TGTGCCAGCAGCTTTAGCGGGGGGCCCCGCACAGATACGCAGTATTTT. Translated: CASSFSGGPRTDTQYF. Full variable domain (rest looked up from reference TRBV7-8 and TRBJ2-3): GAGVSQSPRYKVAKRGQDVALRCDPISGHVSLFWYQQALGQGPEFLTYFQNEAQLDKSGLPSDRFFAERPEGSVSTLKIQRTQQEDSAVYLCASSFSGGPRTDTQYFGPGTRLTVL.

The CDR3 loop is CATQGVLYEQYF. Written as DNA, the CDR3 is TGTGCCACCCAGGGGGTTCTCTACGAGCAGTACTTC. The J gene is TRBJ2-5, the V gene TRBV19; 7 nucleotides match TRBD1. The J call may be mistaken, given a closer DNA end match to TRBJ2-7. CDR3 length: 12 residues. Germline loops: CDR1 LNHDA, CDR2 SQIVND (reference sequence).

This rearrangement joins TRBV7-9 to TRBJ1-2, with 7 bases lining up with TRBD1. V lost 5 bases and J lost 0; bases outside the gene matches: 9. The length of the CDR3 is 16 residues. The V gene's germline CDR1 is SEHNR and CDR2 FQNEAQ (reference sequence). The CDR3 loop reads CASSRTGQKTNYGYTF. As DNA, the CDR3 is TGTGCCAGCAGCCGAACGGGACAGAAGACTAACTATGGCTACACCTTC.